This T cell receptor (beta chain) came from a study of identical twins. TCRdb independently ran MiXCR on the 5' RACE reads; one entry per CDR3 protein. The sample yields hundreds of thousands of distinct CDR3 sequences, about 9.4% seen once. Germline CDR1 SQVTM, CDR2 ANQGSEA. The CDR3 runs to 11 residues. The V end was cut by 3 bases, the J end by 9 bases, with 12 bases between. Study outcomes and limitations: Excess low generation probability was seen in twin-shared out-of-frame alpha sequences.

This clonotype was detected ten times or more. Its antigen is not identified. These data also formed part of another study, on yellow fever vaccine responses in identical twins.

The origin of this receptor is a woman younger than 35 in good health. Sequencing used PBMCs. The V gene is TRBV29-1, the J gene TRBJ2-7; no definite D call. The CDR3 nucleotides are TGCAGCGTTGATTCCCTAGGCGGGCAGTACTTC. Translation gives CSVDSLGGQYF.